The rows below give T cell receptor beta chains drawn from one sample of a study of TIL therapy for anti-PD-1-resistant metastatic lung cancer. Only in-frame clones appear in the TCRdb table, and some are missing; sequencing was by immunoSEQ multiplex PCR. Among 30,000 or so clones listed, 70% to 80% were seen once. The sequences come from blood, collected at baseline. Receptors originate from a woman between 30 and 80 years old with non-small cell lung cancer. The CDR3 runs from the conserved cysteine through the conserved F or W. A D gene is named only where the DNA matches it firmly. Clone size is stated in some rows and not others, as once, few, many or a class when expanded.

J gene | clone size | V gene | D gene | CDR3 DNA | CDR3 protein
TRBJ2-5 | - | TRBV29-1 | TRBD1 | TGCAGCGTTCCGACAGGGTTTCAAGAGACCCAGTACTTC | CSVPTGFQETQYF
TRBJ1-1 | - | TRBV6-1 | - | TGTGCCAGCAGTTTATTTGCCGAGACTGAAGCTTTCTTT | CASSLFAETEAFF
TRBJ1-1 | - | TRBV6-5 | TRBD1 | TGTGCCAGCAGCAATGACAGGGTTGGGAACACTGAAGCTTTCTTT | CASSNDRVGNTEAFF
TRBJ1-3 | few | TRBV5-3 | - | TGTGCCAGAAGCTCACCCCGCAGGGAGCCAAGTGTATATTTT | CARSSPRREPSVYF
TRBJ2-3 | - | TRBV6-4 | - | TGTGCCAGCAGTGACGCGGGACAAATTCGCCCATACACAGATACGCAGTATTTT | CASSDAGQIRPYTDTQYF
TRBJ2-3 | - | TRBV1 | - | TGCACCAGCAGCCACGATATGGGACTAGAGGGAAATACGCAGTATTTT | CTSSHDMGLEGNTQYF
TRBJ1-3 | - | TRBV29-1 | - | TGCAGCGTTGTGAGGGGAAACACCATATATTTT | CSVVRGNTIYF
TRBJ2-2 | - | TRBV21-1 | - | TGTGCCAGCAGCAAAATCGACGGGACAGGGAACACCGGGGAGCTGTTTTTT | CASSKIDGTGNTGELFF
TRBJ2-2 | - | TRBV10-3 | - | TGTGCCATCAGTGAGTCAGGATCACCGAACACCGGGGAGCTGTTTTTT | CAISESGSPNTGELFF
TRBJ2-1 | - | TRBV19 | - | TGTGCCAGTAGTATGCTCCGGGCTAGCTATAATGAGCAGTTCTTC | CASSMLRASYNEQFF
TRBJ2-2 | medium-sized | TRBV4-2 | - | TGTGCCAGCAGCCAAGGGTTAGGCGGGGAGCTGTTTTTT | CASSQGLGGELFF
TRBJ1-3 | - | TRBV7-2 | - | TGTGCCAGCAGCCTAGTCGGCTCTGGAAACACCATATATTTT | CASSLVGSGNTIYF
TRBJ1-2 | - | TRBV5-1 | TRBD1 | TGCGCCAGCAGCTTGCAGGTACAGGGGGCCGACTATGGCTACACCTTC | CASSLQVQGADYGYTF
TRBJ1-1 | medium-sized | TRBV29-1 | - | TGCAGCTTTACCCGAGGCACTGAAGCTTTCTTT | CSFTRGTEAFF
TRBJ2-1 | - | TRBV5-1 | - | TGCGCCAGCAGCTTGGCGGACGCGGTGGGTGAGCAGTTCTTC | CASSLADAVGEQFF
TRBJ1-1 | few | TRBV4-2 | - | TGTGCCAGCAGCCAAGAAGGCCGATTTGACACTGAAGCTTTCTTT | CASSQEGRFDTEAFF
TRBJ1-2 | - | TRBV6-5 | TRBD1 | TGTGCCACCCGGACAGGAGACGCCTATGGCTACACCTTC | CATRTGDAYGYTF
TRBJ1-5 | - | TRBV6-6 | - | TGTGCCAGCAGTCGAATTGGACGGAATAGCAATCAGCCCCAGCATTTT | CASSRIGRNSNQPQHF
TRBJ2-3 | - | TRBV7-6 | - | TGTGCCAGCAGCCCAGGAACAGGCGCTAGAACGCAGTATTTT | CASSPGTGARTQYF
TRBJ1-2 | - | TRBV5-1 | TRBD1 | TGCGCCAGCAGTCGGGACCCCCAGGGGGACTATGGCTACACCTTC | CASSRDPQGDYGYTF
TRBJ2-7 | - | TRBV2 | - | TGTGCCAGCAGTTTTTCCTACGAGCAGTACTTC | CASSFSYEQYF
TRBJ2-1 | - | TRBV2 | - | TGTGCCAGCAGTGAAAATGAGCAGTTCTTC | CASSENEQFF
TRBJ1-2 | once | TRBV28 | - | TGTGCCAGCAGGGGGTTAAACTATGGCTACACCTTC | CASRGLNYGYTF
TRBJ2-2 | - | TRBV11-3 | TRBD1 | TGTGCCAGCAGCCGCTCCGGGACAGGGGGCCGGGAGCTGTTTTTT | CASSRSGTGGRELFF
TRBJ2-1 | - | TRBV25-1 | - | TGTGCCAGCAGTGAATCTCGGGGTCGGAGCTACAATGAGCAGTTCTTC | CASSESRGRSYNEQFF
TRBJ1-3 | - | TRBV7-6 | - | TGTGCCAGCAGCTGGGGGGGTTCCGCCTCTGGAAACACCATATATTTT | CASSWGGSASGNTIYF
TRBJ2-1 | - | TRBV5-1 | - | TGCGCCAGCAGCGGCGGGACAGTCCATGAGCAGTTCTTC | CASSGGTVHEQFF
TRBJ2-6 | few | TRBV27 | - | TGTGCCAGCAGTCTCAGGGTGTCCGGGGCCAACGTCCTGACTTTC | CASSLRVSGANVLTF
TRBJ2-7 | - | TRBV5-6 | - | TGTGCCAGCAGCTTGGGGGCGGGGCTCTCCTACGAGCAGTACTTC | CASSLGAGLSYEQYF
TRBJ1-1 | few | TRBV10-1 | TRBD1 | TGCGCCAGCAGTCGGACAGGGGTCCCTGAAGCTTTCTTT | CASSRTGVPEAFF
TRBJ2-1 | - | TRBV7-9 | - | TGTGCCAGCAGCTTAGAGGGGCCTGAGCAGTTCTTC | CASSLEGPEQFF
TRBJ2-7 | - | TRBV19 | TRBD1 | TGTGCCATCTCGACAGGGAACCAAAACTACGAGCAGTACTTC | CAISTGNQNYEQYF
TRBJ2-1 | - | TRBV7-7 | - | TGTGCCAGCAGCTTAAGCGAAAGCTCCTACAATGAGCAGTTCTTC | CASSLSESSYNEQFF
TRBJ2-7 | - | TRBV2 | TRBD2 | TGTGCCAGCAGTTCCCCTCTAGCGGGAGATTTCGACGAGCAGTACTTC | CASSSPLAGDFDEQYF
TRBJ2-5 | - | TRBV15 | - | TGTGCCACCAGCACAACCGCCCCAGGGATACCTGAAGAGACCCAGTACTTC | CATSTTAPGIPEETQYF
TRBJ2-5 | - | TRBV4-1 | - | TGCGCCAGCAGCCAATTGGGGGGAAATGCCATTGACCAAGAGACCCAGTACTTC | CASSQLGGNAIDQETQYF
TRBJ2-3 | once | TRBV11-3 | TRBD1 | TGTGCCAGCAGCTTAGGTGGACCGTCAGGGGGCTTCACAGATACGCAGTATTTT | CASSLGGPSGGFTDTQYF
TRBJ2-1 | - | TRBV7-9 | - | TGTGCCAGCAGCCGTCCTAGCGCCAATGAGCAGTTCTTC | CASSRPSANEQFF
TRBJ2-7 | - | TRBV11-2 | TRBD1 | TGTGCCAGCAGCTCGGACAGGGGGTACGAGCAGTACTTC | CASSSDRGYEQYF
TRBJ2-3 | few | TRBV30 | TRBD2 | TGTGCCTGGAGTTTGACGCGACTAGCCAGACCAGATACGCAGTATTTT | CAWSLTRLARPDTQYF
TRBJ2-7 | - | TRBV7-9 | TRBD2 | TGTGCCAGCAGCTCCGCAGCGGGATCTGCCGAGCAGTACTTC | CASSSAAGSAEQYF
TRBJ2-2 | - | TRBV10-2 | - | TGCGCCAGCAGTCCCGGACAGCTTACCGGGGAGCTGTTTTTT | CASSPGQLTGELFF
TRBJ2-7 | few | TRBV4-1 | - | TGCGCCAGCAGCTTTGCGGGGTCCTACGAGCAGTACTTC | CASSFAGSYEQYF
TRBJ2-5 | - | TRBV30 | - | TGTGCCTGGAGTGTAGGCGAGACCCAGTACTTC | CAWSVGETQYF
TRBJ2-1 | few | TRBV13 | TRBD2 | TGTGCCAGCAGCACGACTAGCGGGACATCAAGCTCCTACAATGAGCAGTTCTTC | CASSTTSGTSSSYNEQFF
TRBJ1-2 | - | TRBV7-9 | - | TGTGCCAGCAGCTTAAGCCAGGGGTGGGGCTACACCTTC | CASSLSQGWGYTF
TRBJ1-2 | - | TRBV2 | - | TGTGCCAGCAGCGGCAACCGGGGACGATATGGCTACACCTTC | CASSGNRGRYGYTF
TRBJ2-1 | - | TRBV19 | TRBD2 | TGTGCCAGCATGGCGCTAGCGGGAGGAAGCTCCTACAATGAGCAGTTCTTC | CASMALAGGSSYNEQFF
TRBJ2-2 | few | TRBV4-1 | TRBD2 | TGCGCCAGCAGCCTCCTAGCGGGAGTCACCGGGGAGCTGTTTTTT | CASSLLAGVTGELFF
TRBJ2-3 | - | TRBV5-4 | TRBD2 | TGTGCCAGCAGCGTCAGACTAGCCGAGAGCACAGATACGCAGTATTTT | CASSVRLAESTDTQYF
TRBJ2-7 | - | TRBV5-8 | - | TGTGCCAGCAGCCCAGGCCCTGGTTACGAGCAGTACTTC | CASSPGPGYEQYF
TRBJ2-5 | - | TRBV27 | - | TGTGCCAGCAGTTTATCCCAGTTCGAGGAGACCCAGTACTTC | CASSLSQFEETQYF
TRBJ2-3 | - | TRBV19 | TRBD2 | TGTGCCAGTAGTCCCATTAGCGGGAGCTTCGGAGATACGCAGTATTTT | CASSPISGSFGDTQYF